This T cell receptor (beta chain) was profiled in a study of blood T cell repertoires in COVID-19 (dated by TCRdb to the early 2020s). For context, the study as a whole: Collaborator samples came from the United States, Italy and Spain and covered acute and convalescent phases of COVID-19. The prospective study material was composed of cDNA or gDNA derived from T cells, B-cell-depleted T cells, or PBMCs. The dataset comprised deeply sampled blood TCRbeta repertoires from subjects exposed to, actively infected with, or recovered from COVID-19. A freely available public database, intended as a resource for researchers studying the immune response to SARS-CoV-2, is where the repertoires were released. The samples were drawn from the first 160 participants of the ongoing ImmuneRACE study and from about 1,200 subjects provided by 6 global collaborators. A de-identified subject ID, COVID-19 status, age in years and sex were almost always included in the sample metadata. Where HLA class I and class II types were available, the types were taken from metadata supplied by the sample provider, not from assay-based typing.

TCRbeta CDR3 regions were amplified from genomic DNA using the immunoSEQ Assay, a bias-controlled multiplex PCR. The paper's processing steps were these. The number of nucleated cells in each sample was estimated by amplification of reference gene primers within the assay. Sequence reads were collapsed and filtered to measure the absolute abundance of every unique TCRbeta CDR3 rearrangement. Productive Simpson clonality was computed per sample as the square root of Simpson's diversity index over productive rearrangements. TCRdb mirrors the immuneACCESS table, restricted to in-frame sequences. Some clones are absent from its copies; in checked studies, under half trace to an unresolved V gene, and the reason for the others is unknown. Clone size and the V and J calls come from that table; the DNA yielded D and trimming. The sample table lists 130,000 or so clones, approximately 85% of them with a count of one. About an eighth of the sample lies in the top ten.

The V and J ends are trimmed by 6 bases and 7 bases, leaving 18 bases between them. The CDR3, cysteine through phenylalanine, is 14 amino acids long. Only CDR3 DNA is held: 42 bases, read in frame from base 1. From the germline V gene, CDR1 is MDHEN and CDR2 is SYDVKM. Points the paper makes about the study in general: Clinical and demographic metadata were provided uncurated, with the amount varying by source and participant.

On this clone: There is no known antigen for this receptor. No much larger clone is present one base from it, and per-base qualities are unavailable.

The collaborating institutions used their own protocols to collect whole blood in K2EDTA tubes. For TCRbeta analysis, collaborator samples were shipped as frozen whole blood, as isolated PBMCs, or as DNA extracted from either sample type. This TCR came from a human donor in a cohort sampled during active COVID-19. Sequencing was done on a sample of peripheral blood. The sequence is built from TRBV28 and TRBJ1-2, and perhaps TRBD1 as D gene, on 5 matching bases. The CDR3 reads CASSNWQGWAGYTF. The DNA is TGTGCCAGCAGCAATTGGCAGGGCTGGGCTGGCTACACCTTC.